This T cell receptor beta chain was sequenced in a study of T cell responses to AZD1222 COVID-19 vaccine. Whole-study findings and limits: The donor cohort was predominantly white British with a female majority, and clonal diversity may have been underestimated. Rises in breadth and depth of Spike-specific TCRs came after two AZD1222 doses. Close to half of all spike-specific TCRs reportedly target regions of the variants that are unmutated. Vaccine-associated CD4 TCRs spanned spike, dominant at 160-218 and 743-854.

Of note for this clone: The antigen is undetermined.

Germline CDR1 and CDR2: SGDLS and YYNGEE. The CDR3 loop spans 15 amino acids. J was trimmed by 3 bases and V by 4 bases; bases with no gene match: 5. The assay was immunoSEQ multiplex PCR, and TCRdb's table has in-frame clones only and misses some. The data contain more than 75,000 clones, 85% to 90% of them singletons. Sequencing used peripheral blood, obtained on day 0 of AZD1222 vaccination. This receptor was taken from an adult in good health. This rearrangement joins TRBV9 to TRBJ2-3, with TRBD2 matching 10 bases. The CDR3 nucleotides read TGTGCCAGCAGCCCCGAGCGGGAGGGGACAGATACGCAGTATTTT. Residues: CASSPEREGTDTQYF.